One TCR beta chain is described in this entry. Per the study methods: For nucleated cells, counts were estimated from reference gene primer amplification. Method: immunoSEQ multiplex PCR; TCRdb's copy keeps in-frame clones and lacks some. V, J and clone size were drawn from that table, and D and trimming were deduced from the DNA. The table shows under 30,000 clones, with around 95% occurring only once. This sample was taken from a study of blood T cell repertoires in COVID-19. Study information: Specimens from acute and convalescent COVID-19 originated in the United States, Italy and Spain. PBMCs, B-cell-depleted T cells, or T cells provided the cDNA or gDNA that made up the material.

The TCR comes from a human donor with active COVID-19. The donor label of this sample is uncertain. Material for sequencing was peripheral blood.

As DNA, the CDR3 is TGTGCCAGCAGCTTCCTGTCCAGGGGATATCTCCAAGAGACCCAGTACTTC. It codes for CASSFLSRGYLQETQYF. V and J are TRBV7-9 and TRBJ2-5; the D gene is possibly TRBD1 (6 bases). Between the trimmed V and J ends, which lost 3 bases and 1 base, there was a span of 18 bases. CDR3 length: 17 residues. Germline V gene data show CDR1 as SEHNR and CDR2 as FQNEAQ (reference sequence).